This record concerns one T cell receptor (beta chain) sequence. Its antigen is not identified. The source of the sample is a study of human T cells and chemical hapten exposure. The study's findings and limits: In comparison with controls, expanded TCRs gave rise to a significantly larger number of large CDR3 similarity clusters. The count of PT1 expanded TCRs correlated positively with patch test score. Sensitizing with DPC caused no change in TCRs above 1 in 1000 frequency.

The time point here: patch test 1, 2 weeks after DPC sensitization. As for treatment: therapeutic diphenylcyclopropenone sensitization with weekly scalp DPC. Each CDR3 protein gets one entry after TCRdb re-called the RACE reads with MiXCR. Of roughly 120,000 distinct CDR3 sequences listed, around an eighth are singletons. The receptor was derived from a woman between 45 and 60 years old with alopecia areata. Some clones in this sample may be carry-over from other donors' samples. The source material was whole blood, sampled in connection with sensitization to the hapten diphenylcyclopropenone (DPC).

As DNA, the CDR3 is TGCAGTGCTAGATCCCCGGGACAGGGAAATGAAAAACTGTTTTTT. It specifies CSARSPGQGNEKLFF. The chain links TRBV20-1 to TRBJ1-4; 9 bases line up with TRBD1. V was pared by 2 bases and J by 5 bases, with 6 bases of the junction left unmatched. This CDR3 spans 15 amino acids. CDR1 and CDR2 (germline): DFQATT, SNEGSKA (reference sequence).